Sequencing of this T cell receptor beta chain was carried out in a study of cytomegalovirus exposure and HLA in healthy donors. Study-wide context: The roughly 100 million unique TCR beta sequences, from roughly 170 million T cells, were found by an earlier analysis.

This CDR3 comprises 16 residues. Looked up from germline, CDR1 is SGHNT and CDR2 is YYREEE (reference sequence). With 2 bases clipped from V and 4 bases from J, the junction kept 6 bases outside the gene matches. The PCR was carried out with 60 Vbeta primers and 13 Jbeta primers. The data were produced by immunoSEQ multiplex PCR, yet TCRdb's version contains in-frame clones alone and is incomplete. The data show nearly 110,000 clones, 77% seen once. A remark on this clone: No antigen is known for it.

Study results and limitations: It has been reported that TCR beta sequences accurately predicted the HLA-A and HLA-B alleles of most subjects. Roughly even sequencing depth across donors was the assumption behind the presence/absence analyses. CMV serostatus alone was available as immune exposure information.

The J gene is TRBJ2-2, the V gene TRBV5-4; TRBD1 matches at 9 bases. This receptor was obtained from a male donor in good health and CMV-seronegative. Sequenced input: PBMCs. CDR3 nucleotide sequence: TGTGCCAGCAGCTTCCCGGGACAGGGTATCACCGGGGAGCTGTTTTTT. Its translation: CASSFPGQGITGELFF.